The sample holds many counts of the clone carrying this T cell receptor (beta chain). Its specificity is unknown. The missing CDR3 end, 3 residues past where the read stops, is filled in from the germline J gene. Trimming removed 0 bases at V and 1 base at J, with 6 bases between. The CDR3 length is 13 residues. The germline V gene encodes CDR1 DFQATT and CDR2 SNEGSKA (reference sequence). This sample is part of a study of T cell clonality in common variable immunodeficiency. The study's findings and limits: Compared with healthy controls, CVID subjects showed increased TCRbeta clonality, mostly in about a third. Reportedly, TCR beta sequences from common variable immunodeficiency showed fewer deletions and N-nucleotide insertions.

Method: immunoSEQ multiplex PCR; TCRdb's copy keeps in-frame clones and lacks some. This sample has about 60,000 clones, each found more than once. The chain couples TRBV20-1 to TRBJ1-1; D gene unclear. This TCR came from a person aged 18-70 years in good health. Specimen: peripheral blood mononuclear cells. The covered CDR3 bases are TGCAGTGCTAGAGATCGCGGGAACACTGAA. As protein: CSARDRGNTE. The entire CDR3 sequence reads CSARDRGNTEAFF.